These T cell receptor beta chains were read from a single sample in a study of cytomegalovirus exposure and HLA in healthy donors. Clones were read by immunoSEQ multiplex PCR, and TCRdb kept only the in-frame ones, dropping some. The sample contains around 350,000 clones, around 86% of which appear only once. Sequencing was carried out using PBMCs. These receptors all come from a woman aged 18-30 years in good health and CMV-seronegative. Both conserved end residues are part of each CDR3. The D gene is left open where the match is weak. A clone size is listed for some rows: how often the clone was seen (once, few, many), or a class if it is expanded.

clone size	J gene	D gene	V gene	CDR3 protein	CDR3 DNA
-	TRBJ1-5	TRBD1	TRBV28	CASSFPDREDQPQHF	TGTGCCAGCAGTTTTCCTGACAGGGAAGATCAGCCCCAGCATTTT
-	TRBJ2-5	-	TRBV27	CASSRAPETQYF	TGTGCCAGCAGTCGAGCCCCAGAGACCCAGTACTTC
-	TRBJ1-6	-	TRBV7-9	CASSHGGGSPLHF	TGTGCCAGCAGCCATGGGGGAGGGTCACCCCTCCACTTT
-	TRBJ2-7	-	TRBV5-5	CASSLAAGAPATYEQYF	TGTGCCAGCAGCTTGGCCGCGGGGGCTCCCGCGACCTACGAGCAGTACTTC
-	TRBJ2-1	TRBD2	TRBV27	CASSLRTSGRAREAYNEQFF	TGTGCCAGCAGTTTAAGGACTAGCGGGAGGGCCCGTGAGGCCTACAATGAGCAGTTCTTC
-	TRBJ1-2	TRBD1	TRBV4-1	CASSQPTGGAGDGYTF	TGCGCCAGCAGCCAGCCTACAGGGGGCGCTGGGGACGGCTACACCTTC
-	TRBJ2-2	-	TRBV6-1	CASRNREGDTGELFF	TGTGCCAGCAGGAACAGGGAAGGGGACACCGGGGAGCTGTTTTTT
-	TRBJ2-1	TRBD2	TRBV6-1	CASSDFGLASEQFF	TGTGCCAGCAGTGATTTTGGACTAGCGTCTGAGCAGTTCTTC
-	TRBJ2-3	TRBD2	TRBV4-1	CASSQNLRLAGPTDTQYF	TGCGCCAGCAGCCAAAATCTTCGGCTAGCGGGGCCCACAGATACGCAGTATTTT
-	TRBJ1-5	TRBD1	TRBV18	CASSPGTVGQPQHF	TGTGCCAGCTCACCCGGGACAGTTGGGCAGCCCCAGCATTTT
-	TRBJ2-6	TRBD2	TRBV2	CASSEYYIAGPSSGANVLTF	TGTGCCAGCAGTGAATATTATATAGCGGGGCCCAGCTCTGGGGCCAACGTCCTGACTTTC
-	TRBJ2-5	TRBD2	TRBV28	CASRPDKREISETQYF	TGTGCCAGCAGGCCCGACAAGCGGGAGATCTCAGAGACCCAGTACTTC
-	TRBJ2-7	TRBD2	TRBV7-9	CASSQTLAGGFLYEQYF	TGTGCCAGCAGCCAAACGCTAGCGGGAGGATTCCTCTACGAGCAGTACTTC
-	TRBJ2-7	-	TRBV7-9	CASQEGYYEQYF	TGTGCGTCCCAGGAGGGGTACTACGAGCAGTACTTC
-	TRBJ2-1	TRBD1	TRBV29-1	CSIGQGYDEQFF	TGCAGCATTGGACAGGGGTATGATGAGCAGTTCTTC
-	TRBJ2-1	TRBD2	TRBV5-6	CASSFGLALGYEQFF	TGTGCCAGCAGCTTTGGACTAGCTCTTGGGTATGAGCAGTTCTTC
-	TRBJ1-1	-	TRBV6-6	CASSYSSTTHEAFF	TGTGCCAGCAGTTACTCCTCAACCACACATGAAGCTTTCTTT
-	TRBJ2-7	TRBD1	TRBV18	CASSPSGTGSYEQYF	TGTGCCAGCTCACCTTCCGGGACAGGCTCCTACGAGCAGTACTTC
-	TRBJ2-2	TRBD1	TRBV18	CASSPYQDRESTGELFF	TGTGCCAGCTCACCATACCAAGACAGGGAATCCACCGGGGAGCTGTTTTTT
-	TRBJ2-2	TRBD2	TRBV5-4	CASSSGTSGAGELFF	TGTGCCAGCAGCTCCGGGACTAGCGGAGCCGGGGAGCTGTTTTTT
-	TRBJ1-5	-	TRBV18	CASSPGPTHSNQPQHF	TGTGCCAGCTCACCAGGGCCTACCCATAGCAATCAGCCCCAGCATTTT
-	TRBJ1-5	-	TRBV28	CASSLRLAGGGYSNQPQHF	TGTGCCAGCAGTTTACGGTTGGCAGGCGGGGGTTATAGCAATCAGCCCCAGCATTTT
once	TRBJ2-7	TRBD2	TRBV28	CASSLRTSGGAGYEQYF	TGTGCCAGCAGTTTGAGGACTAGCGGGGGGGCCGGGTACGAGCAGTACTTC
-	TRBJ1-2	-	TRBV15	CATSRSRGGEGGYTF	TGTGCCACCAGCAGATCGAGGGGGGGCGAGGGTGGCTACACCTTC
-	TRBJ1-1	-	TRBV4-1	CASSQAVLNTEAFF	TGCGCCAGCAGCCAAGCAGTCTTGAACACTGAAGCTTTCTTT
-	TRBJ2-3	TRBD1	TRBV11-2	CASSHHGQGVPDTQYF	TGTGCCAGCAGCCACCATGGACAGGGAGTTCCAGATACGCAGTATTTT
-	TRBJ1-5	-	TRBV28	CASSRGAGDQPQHF	TGTGCCAGCAGTCGGGGAGCCGGCGATCAGCCCCAGCATTTT
-	TRBJ2-3	-	TRBV29-1	CSVGEWGVADTQYF	TGCAGCGTTGGGGAGTGGGGGGTGGCAGATACGCAGTATTTT
-	TRBJ1-5	-	TRBV28	CASTRRGNQPQHF	TGTGCCAGCACCAGGCGGGGCAATCAGCCCCAGCATTTT